This T cell receptor (beta chain) was identified during a study of T-cell reconstitution after alpha-beta-depleted transplantation in children. General study findings and limits: Hyperexpanded clones declined; after one year, newly produced T cells mostly supplied diversity. The study reportedly traced alpha-beta T cells about two months after transplant to several hundred expanded graft clones. Some patients owed their high day-60 TCRbeta diversity to surviving recipient T cells and thymic progenitors.

Unique molecular identifiers were incorporated during preparation of the TCRbeta library. TCRdb redid the calling of the PCR reads with MiXCR, one entry per CDR3 protein. The table lists about 610,000 distinct CDR3 sequences, 20% to 30% of them singletons. V lost 6 bases, J lost 1 base, and 7 bases lay in between. Per germline, CDR1 MDHEN and CDR2 SYDVKM. The CDR3 runs to 13 residues. In regard to this clonotype: The antigen is undetermined.

The V gene is TRBV28, the J gene TRBJ1-5; D gene unclear. This TCR came from a boy in the first two years of life with Wiskott-Aldrich syndrome, due to receive a stem cell transplant. Here the sequenced sample was PBMCs, taken before TCRalphabeta/CD19-depleted stem cell transplant. CDR3 amino acids: CASSVPSNQPQHF. The CDR3 coding sequence is TGTGCCAGCAGCGTCCCAAGCAATCAGCCCCAGCATTTT. Full variable domain (rest looked up from reference TRBV28 and TRBJ1-5): DVKVTQSSRYLVKRTGEKVFLECVQDMDHENMFWYRQDPGLGLRLIYFSYDVKMKEKGDIPEGYSVSREKKERFSLILESASTNQTSMYLCASSVPSNQPQHFGDGTRLSIL.